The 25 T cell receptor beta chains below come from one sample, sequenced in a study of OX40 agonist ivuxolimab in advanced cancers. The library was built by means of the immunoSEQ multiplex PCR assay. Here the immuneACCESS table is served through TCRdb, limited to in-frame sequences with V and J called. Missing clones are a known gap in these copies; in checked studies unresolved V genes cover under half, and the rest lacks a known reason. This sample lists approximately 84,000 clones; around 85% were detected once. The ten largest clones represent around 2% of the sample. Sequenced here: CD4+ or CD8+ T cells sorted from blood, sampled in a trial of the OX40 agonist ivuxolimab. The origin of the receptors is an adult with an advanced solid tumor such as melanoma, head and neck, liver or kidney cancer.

The CDR3 bases are TGTGCCAGCAGTACCGGGACAGGGGGAGGAAGAAACACCATATATTTT. Protein: CASSTGTGGGRNTIYF. The gene calls are TRBV2 and TRBJ1-3; TRBD1 matches at 11 bases. Germline lookup yields CDR1 SNHLY and CDR2 FYNNEI. The CDR3 loop spans 16 amino acids. Trimming cost V 5 bases and J 5 bases; bases outside gene matches: 8.

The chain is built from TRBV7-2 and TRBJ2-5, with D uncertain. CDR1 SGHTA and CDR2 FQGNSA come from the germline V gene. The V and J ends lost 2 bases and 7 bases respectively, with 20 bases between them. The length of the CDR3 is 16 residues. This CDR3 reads CASSLPPAVAIGTQYF. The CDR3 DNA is TGTGCCAGCAGCTTACCTCCAGCCGTTGCCATCGGGACCCAGTACTTC.

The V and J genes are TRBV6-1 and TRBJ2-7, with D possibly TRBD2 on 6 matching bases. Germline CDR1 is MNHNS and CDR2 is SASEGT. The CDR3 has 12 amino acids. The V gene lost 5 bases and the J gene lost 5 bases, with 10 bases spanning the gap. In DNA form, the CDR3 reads TGTGCCAGCAGTCCCTGGAGGGACGAGCAGTACTTC. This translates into CASSPWRDEQYF.

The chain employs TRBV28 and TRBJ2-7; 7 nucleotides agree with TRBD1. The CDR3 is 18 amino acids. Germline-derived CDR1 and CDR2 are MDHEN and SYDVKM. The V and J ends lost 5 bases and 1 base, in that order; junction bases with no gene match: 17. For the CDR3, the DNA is TGTGCCAGCAGTCCGCGATATGACAGGGAATTATTTTCCTACGAGCAGTACTTC. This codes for CASSPRYDRELFSYEQYF.

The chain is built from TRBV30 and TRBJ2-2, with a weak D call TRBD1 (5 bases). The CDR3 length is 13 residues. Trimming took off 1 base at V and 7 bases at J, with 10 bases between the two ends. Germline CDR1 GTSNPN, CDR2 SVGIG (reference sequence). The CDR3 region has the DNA TGTGCCTGGAGTGCCAGGGTAGACGGGGAGCTGTTTTTT. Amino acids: CAWSARVDGELFF.

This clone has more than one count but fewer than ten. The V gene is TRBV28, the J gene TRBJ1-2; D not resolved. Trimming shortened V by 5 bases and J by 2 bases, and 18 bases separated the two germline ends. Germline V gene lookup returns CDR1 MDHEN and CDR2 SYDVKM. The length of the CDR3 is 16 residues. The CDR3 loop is CASSSLGSGSNYGYTF. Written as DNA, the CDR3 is TGTGCCAGCAGTAGCTTGGGTTCCGGCTCAAACTATGGCTACACCTTC.

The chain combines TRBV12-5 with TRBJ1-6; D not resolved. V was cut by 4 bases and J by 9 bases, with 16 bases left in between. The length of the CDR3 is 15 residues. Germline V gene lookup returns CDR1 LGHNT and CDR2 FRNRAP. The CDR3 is CASGSIRGLISPLHF. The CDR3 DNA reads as TGTGCTAGTGGTTCAATACGGGGTCTAATTTCACCCCTCCACTTT. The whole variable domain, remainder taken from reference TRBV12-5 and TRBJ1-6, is DARVTQTPRHKVTEMGQEVTMRCQPILGHNTVFWYRQTMMQGLELLAYFRNRAPLDDSGMPKDRFSAEMPDATLATLKIQPSEPRDSAVYFCASGSIRGLISPLHFGNGTRLTVT.

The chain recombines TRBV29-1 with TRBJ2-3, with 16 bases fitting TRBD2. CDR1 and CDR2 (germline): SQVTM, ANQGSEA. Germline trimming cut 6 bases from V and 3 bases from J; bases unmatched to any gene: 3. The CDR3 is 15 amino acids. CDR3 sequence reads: CSVTGLAGGTDTQYF. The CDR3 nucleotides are TGCAGCGTAACGGGACTAGCGGGGGGGACAGATACGCAGTATTTT.

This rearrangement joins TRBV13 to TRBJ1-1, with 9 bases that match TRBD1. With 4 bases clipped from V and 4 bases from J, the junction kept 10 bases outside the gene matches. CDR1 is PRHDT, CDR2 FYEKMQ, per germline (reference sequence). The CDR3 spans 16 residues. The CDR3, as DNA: TGTGCCAGCAGCTCCGGGACAGGGATGGTTGGCACTGAAGCTTTCTTT. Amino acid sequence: CASSSGTGMVGTEAFF.

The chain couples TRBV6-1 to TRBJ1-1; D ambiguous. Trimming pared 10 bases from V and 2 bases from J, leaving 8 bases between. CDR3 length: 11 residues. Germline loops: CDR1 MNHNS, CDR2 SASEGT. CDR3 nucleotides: TGTGCCACCAGATTAAACACTGAAGCTTTCTTT. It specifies CATRLNTEAFF.

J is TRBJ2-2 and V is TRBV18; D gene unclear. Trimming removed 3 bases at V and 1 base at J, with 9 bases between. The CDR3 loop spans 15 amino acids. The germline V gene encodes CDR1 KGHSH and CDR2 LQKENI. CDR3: CASSPRTENTGELFF. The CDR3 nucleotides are TGTGCCAGCTCACCTCGGACGGAGAACACCGGGGAGCTGTTTTTT. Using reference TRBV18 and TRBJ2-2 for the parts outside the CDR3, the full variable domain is NAGVMQNPRHLVRRRGQEARLRCSPMKGHSHVYWYRQLPEEGLKFMVYLQKENIIDESGMPKERFSAEFPKEGPSILRIQQVVRGDSAAYFCASSPRTENTGELFFGEGSRLTVL.

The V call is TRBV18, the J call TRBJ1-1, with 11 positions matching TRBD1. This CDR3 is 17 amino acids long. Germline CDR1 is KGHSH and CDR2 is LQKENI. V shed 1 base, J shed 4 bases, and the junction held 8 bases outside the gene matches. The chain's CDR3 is CASSPRSRGQGGTEAFF. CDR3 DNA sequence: TGTGCCAGCTCACCACGGTCTCGGGGACAGGGGGGCACTGAAGCTTTCTTT.

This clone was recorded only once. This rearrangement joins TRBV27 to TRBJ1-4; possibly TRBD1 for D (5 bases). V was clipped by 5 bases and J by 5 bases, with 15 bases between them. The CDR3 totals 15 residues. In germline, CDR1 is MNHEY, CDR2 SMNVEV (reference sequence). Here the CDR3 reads CASSMRGWGNEKLFF. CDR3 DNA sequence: TGTGCCAGCAGTATGAGAGGGTGGGGGAATGAAAAACTGTTTTTT.

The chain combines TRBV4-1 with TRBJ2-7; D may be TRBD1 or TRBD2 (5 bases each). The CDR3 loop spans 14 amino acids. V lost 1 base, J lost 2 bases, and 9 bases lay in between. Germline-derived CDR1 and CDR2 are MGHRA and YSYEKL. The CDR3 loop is CASSQAKGPYEQYF. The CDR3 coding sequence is TGCGCCAGCAGCCAAGCGAAGGGACCCTACGAGCAGTACTTC.

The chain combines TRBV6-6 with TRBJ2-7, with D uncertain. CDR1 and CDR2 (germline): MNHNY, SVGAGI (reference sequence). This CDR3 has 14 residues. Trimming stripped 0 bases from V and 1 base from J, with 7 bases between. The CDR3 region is CASSYSYSSYEQYF. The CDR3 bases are TGTGCCAGCAGTTACTCTTACTCTTCCTACGAGCAGTACTTC.

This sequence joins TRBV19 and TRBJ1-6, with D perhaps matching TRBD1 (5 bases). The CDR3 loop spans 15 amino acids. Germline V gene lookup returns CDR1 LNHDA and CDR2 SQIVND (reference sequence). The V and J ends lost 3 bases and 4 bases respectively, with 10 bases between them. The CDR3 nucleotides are TGTGCCAGTAGTATGGAGGGACCTTATAATTCACCCCTCCACTTT. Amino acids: CASSMEGPYNSPLHF.

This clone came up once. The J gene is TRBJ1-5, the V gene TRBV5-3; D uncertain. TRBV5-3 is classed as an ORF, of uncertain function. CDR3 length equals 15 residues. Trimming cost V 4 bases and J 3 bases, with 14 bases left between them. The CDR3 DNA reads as TGTGCCAGAAGCCTAACTCTGAACCCCAATCAGCCCCAGCATTTT. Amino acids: CARSLTLNPNQPQHF.

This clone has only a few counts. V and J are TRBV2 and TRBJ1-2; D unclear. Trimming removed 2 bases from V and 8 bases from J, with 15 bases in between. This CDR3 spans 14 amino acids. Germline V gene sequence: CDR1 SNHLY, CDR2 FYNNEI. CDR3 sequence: CASSERPDLVGYTF. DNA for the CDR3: TGTGCCAGCAGTGAAAGGCCGGACCTCGTCGGCTACACCTTC.

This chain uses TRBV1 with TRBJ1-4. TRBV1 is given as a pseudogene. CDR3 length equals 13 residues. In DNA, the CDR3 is TGCACCAGCACTGGATCAACTAATGAAAAACTGTTTTTT. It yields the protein CTSTGSTNEKLFF.

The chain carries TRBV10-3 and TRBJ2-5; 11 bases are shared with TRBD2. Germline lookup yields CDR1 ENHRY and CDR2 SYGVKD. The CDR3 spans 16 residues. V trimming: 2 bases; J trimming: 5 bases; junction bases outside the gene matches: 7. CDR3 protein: CAISERRTSGWETQYF. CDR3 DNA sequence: TGTGCCATCAGTGAGAGAAGGACTAGCGGGTGGGAGACCCAGTACTTC.

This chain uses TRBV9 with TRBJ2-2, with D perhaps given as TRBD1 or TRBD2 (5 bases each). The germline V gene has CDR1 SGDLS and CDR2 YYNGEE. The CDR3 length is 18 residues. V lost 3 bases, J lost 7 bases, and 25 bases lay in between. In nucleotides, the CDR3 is TGTGCCAGCAGCGGCCCGTTCTATGGGGGTAAGACAATCGGGGAGCTGTTTTTT. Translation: CASSGPFYGGKTIGELFF.

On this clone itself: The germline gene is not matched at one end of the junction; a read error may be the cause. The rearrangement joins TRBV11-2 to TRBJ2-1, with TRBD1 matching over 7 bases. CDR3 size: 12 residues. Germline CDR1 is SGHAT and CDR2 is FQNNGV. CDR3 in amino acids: CASSQQGSGQLF. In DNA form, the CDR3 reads TGTGCCAGCAGCCAACAGGGGTCTGGGCAGCTCTTC.

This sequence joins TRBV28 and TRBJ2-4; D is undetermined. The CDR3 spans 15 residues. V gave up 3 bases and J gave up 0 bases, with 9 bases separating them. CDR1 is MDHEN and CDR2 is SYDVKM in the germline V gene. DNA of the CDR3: TGTGCCAGCAGTTTGGGCAGGCTAGCCAAAAACATTCAGTACTTC. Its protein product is CASSLGRLAKNIQYF.

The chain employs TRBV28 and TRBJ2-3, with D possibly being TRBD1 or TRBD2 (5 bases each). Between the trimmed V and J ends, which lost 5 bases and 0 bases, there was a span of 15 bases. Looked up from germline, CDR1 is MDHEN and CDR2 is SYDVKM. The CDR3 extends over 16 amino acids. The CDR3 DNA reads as TGTGCCAGCAGTAGCAGAGGGAAGGGGAGCACAGATACGCAGTATTTT. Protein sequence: CASSSRGKGSTDTQYF.

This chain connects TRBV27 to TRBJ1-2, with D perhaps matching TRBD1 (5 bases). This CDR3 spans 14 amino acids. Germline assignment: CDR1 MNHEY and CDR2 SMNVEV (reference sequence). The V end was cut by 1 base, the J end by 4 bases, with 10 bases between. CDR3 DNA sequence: TGTGCCAGCAGTTTATATGGGGGAAGCTATGGCTACACCTTC. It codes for CASSLYGGSYGYTF.